A selection of T cell receptor beta chains follows, all from one sample in a study of beta chain features in type 1 diabetes. Method: immunoSEQ multiplex PCR; TCRdb's copy keeps in-frame clones and lacks some. The data contain hundreds of thousands of clones, around 30% of them singletons. The sequenced sample consisted of naive CD4+ T cells from blood. Receptor source: a man in his late teens or twenties in good health. Both conserved end residues are part of each CDR3. The D gene is left open where the match is weak. The size of a clone is reported for some rows only, either as once, few or many, or as a class for expanded clones.

v_gene	j_gene	abundance	len	d_gene	CDR3aa	CDR3nt
TRBV30	TRBJ2-4	NA	17	NA	CAWSLSSRRSYFFGQYF	TGTGCCTGGAGTCTCTCTTCCCGGAGGAGCTACTTTTTCGGTCAGTACTTC
TRBV9	TRBJ1-2	once	13	NA	CASSLTGTYGYTF	TGTGCCAGCAGTTTAACAGGAACCTATGGCTACACCTTC
TRBV10-3	TRBJ2-7	NA	15	NA	CAISEAYQGRYEQYF	TGTGCCATCAGTGAGGCGTACCAGGGGAGGTACGAGCAGTACTTC
TRBV7-2	TRBJ2-3	few	13	NA	CASSLLRVDTQYF	TGTGCCAGCAGCTTACTCAGGGTGGATACGCAGTATTTT
TRBV7-9	TRBJ2-7	few	15	TRBD1	CASSPARDRPYEQYF	TGTGCCAGCAGCCCAGCCCGGGACAGGCCCTACGAGCAGTACTTC
TRBV9	TRBJ2-3	NA	17	TRBD2	CASSTFSMTSAADTQYF	TGTGCCAGCAGCACCTTTTCGATGACTAGCGCCGCAGATACGCAGTATTTT
TRBV19	TRBJ2-5	NA	15	NA	CASSIDSGSQETQYF	TGTGCCAGTAGTATAGATTCGGGCAGTCAAGAGACCCAGTACTTC
TRBV27	TRBJ1-2	few	14	TRBD1	CASTRTGENYGYTF	TGTGCCAGCACCCGGACAGGAGAAAACTATGGCTACACCTTC
TRBV7-2	TRBJ2-7	few	12	NA	CASSHSSYEQYF	TGTGCCAGCAGCCATAGCTCCTACGAGCAGTACTTC
TRBV29-1	TRBJ1-1	once	14	TRBD1	CSVETGFGPEYAFF	TGCAGCGTCGAGACAGGGTTCGGCCCTGAGTATGCTTTCTTT
TRBV4-1	TRBJ2-5	few	12	NA	CASSPPFGTQYF	TGCGCCAGCAGCCCACCCTTCGGGACCCAGTACTTC
TRBV4-3	TRBJ2-7	NA	14	NA	CASSQVNGGYEQYF	TGCGCCAGCAGCCAAGTAAACGGGGGATACGAGCAGTACTTC
TRBV10-3	TRBJ2-6	NA	14	NA	CAISGSGQANVLTF	TGTGCCATCAGTGGCAGCGGCCAGGCCAACGTCCTGACTTTC
TRBV7-2	TRBJ2-7	few	15	TRBD1	CASSILQGGSYEQYF	TGTGCCAGCAGCATACTACAGGGGGGCTCCTACGAGCAGTACTTC
TRBV15	TRBJ1-4	NA	17	NA	CATSRDRQGKANEKLFF	TGTGCCACCAGCAGAGATCGGCAGGGAAAAGCTAATGAAAAACTGTTTTTT
TRBV23-1	TRBJ1-5	NA	14	TRBD1	CASQDRGSNQPQHF	TGCGCCAGTCAAGACAGGGGGAGCAATCAGCCCCAGCATTTT
TRBV18	TRBJ2-3	NA	15	TRBD2	CASSPGASGSDTQYF	TGTGCCAGCTCACCCGGGGCTAGCGGGAGTGATACGCAGTATTTT
TRBV15	TRBJ2-7	NA	13	NA	CATSRDVHYEQYF	TGTGCCACCAGCAGGGATGTCCATTACGAGCAGTACTTC
TRBV7-2	TRBJ2-1	NA	14	TRBD2	CASSTEASGGEQFF	TGTGCCAGCAGCACAGAGGCTAGCGGAGGTGAGCAGTTCTTC
TRBV7-2	TRBJ2-3	few	13	NA	CASSLTATDTQYF	TGTGCCAGCAGCTTAACGGCCACAGATACGCAGTATTTT
TRBV29-1	TRBJ1-4	NA	13	NA	CSVALATNEKLFF	TGCAGCGTTGCGCTTGCAACTAATGAAAAACTGTTTTTT
TRBV7-2	TRBJ1-4	NA	15	NA	CASSPSQGLNEKLFF	TGTGCCAGCAGCCCCTCACAGGGCCTTAATGAAAAACTGTTTTTT
TRBV7-2	TRBJ2-1	NA	12	NA	CASSVRETEQFF	TGTGCCAGCAGCGTCCGGGAGACTGAGCAGTTCTTC
TRBV29-1	TRBJ2-6	NA	14	NA	CSVDLSAGANVLTF	TGCAGCGTTGACCTGTCCGCTGGGGCCAACGTCCTGACTTTC
TRBV30	TRBJ1-1	NA	12	NA	CAWINGVTEAFF	TGTGCCTGGATAAATGGGGTCACTGAAGCTTTCTTT
TRBV30	TRBJ2-7	NA	12	TRBD2	CAWDSGRGEQYF	TGTGCCTGGGATAGCGGGAGGGGCGAGCAGTACTTC
TRBV28	TRBJ1-1	NA	12	NA	CASSLFETEAFF	TGTGCCAGCAGTCTCTTCGAAACTGAAGCTTTCTTT
TRBV14	TRBJ2-6	NA	17	TRBD2	CASSRTSGMPGANVLTF	TGTGCCAGCAGCCGGACTAGCGGGATGCCTGGGGCCAACGTCCTGACTTTC
TRBV4-3	TRBJ2-3	NA	16	TRBD2	CASSQARLAGGDTQYF	TGCGCCAGCAGCCAAGCCCGACTAGCGGGAGGGGATACGCAGTATTTT
TRBV29-1	TRBJ2-7	few	13	NA	CSVEDGGTYEQYF	TGCAGCGTTGAAGACGGCGGGACCTACGAGCAGTACTTC
TRBV29-1	TRBJ2-3	NA	14	NA	CSVEKSASTDTQYF	TGCAGCGTTGAAAAGAGTGCCAGCACAGATACGCAGTATTTT
TRBV30	TRBJ1-4	few	18	NA	CAWSNAPRSREPSEKLFF	TGTGCCTGGTCCAACGCCCCCCGCTCCCGGGAGCCATCCGAAAAACTGTTTTTT
TRBV29-1	TRBJ2-4	few	13	NA	CSAGGQVGNIQYF	TGCAGCGCCGGAGGGCAGGTCGGAAACATTCAGTACTTC